Described below is a single TCR beta chain sequence and its context. This sample is drawn from a study of blood T cell repertoires in COVID-19. Turning to the study itself: From the United States, Italy and Spain came samples of acute and convalescent COVID-19. The cDNA or gDNA used as material had been derived from T cells, B-cell-depleted T cells, or PBMCs.

Assay: immunoSEQ multiplex PCR; the TCRdb copy retains only in-frame clones and omits some. The data show some 150,000 clones, about 86% seen once. Germline V gene sequence: CDR1 SNHLY, CDR2 FYNNEI. This CDR3 is 14 amino acids long. V was clipped by 6 bases and J by 8 bases, with 14 bases between them. The source of this sequence is a human donor with acute or convalescent COVID-19. The donor label of this sample is uncertain. This chain joins TRBV2 and TRBJ1-6; tentative D call: TRBD1 (6 bases). Sequenced: peripheral blood. CDR3 nucleotides: TGTGCCAGCAGAGTACAGGGTTCGGATTCACCCCTCCACTTT. It yields the protein CASRVQGSDSPLHF.